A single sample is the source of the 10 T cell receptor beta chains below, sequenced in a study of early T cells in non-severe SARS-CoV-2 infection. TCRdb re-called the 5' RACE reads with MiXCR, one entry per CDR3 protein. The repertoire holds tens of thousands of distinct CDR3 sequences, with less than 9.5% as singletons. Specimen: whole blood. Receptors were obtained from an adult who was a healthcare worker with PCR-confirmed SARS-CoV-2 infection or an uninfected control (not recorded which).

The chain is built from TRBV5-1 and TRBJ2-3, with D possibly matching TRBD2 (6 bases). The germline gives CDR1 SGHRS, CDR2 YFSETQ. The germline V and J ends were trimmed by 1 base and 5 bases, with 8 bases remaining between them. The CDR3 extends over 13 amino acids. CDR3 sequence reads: CASSLSGGDTQYF. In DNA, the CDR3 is TGCGCCAGCAGCTTGTCCGGGGGAGATACGCAGTATTTT.

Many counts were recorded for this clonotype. The chain's CDR3 is CASSPQGLGYEQYF. CDR3 bases: TGTGCCAGCAGTCCACAGGGACTCGGGTACGAGCAGTACTTC. The chain carries TRBV28 and TRBJ2-7; possibly TRBD1 or TRBD2 for D (6 bases each). V gave up 5 bases and J gave up 4 bases, with 15 bases separating them. The CDR3 contains 14 residues. Germline-derived CDR1 and CDR2 are MDHEN and SYDVKM.

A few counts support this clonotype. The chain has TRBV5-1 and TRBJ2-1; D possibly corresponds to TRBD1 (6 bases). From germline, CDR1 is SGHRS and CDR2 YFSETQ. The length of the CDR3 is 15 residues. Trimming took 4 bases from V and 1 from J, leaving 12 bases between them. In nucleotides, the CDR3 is TGCGCCAGCAGCGATACCGGACAGTCCTACAATGAGCAGTTCTTC. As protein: CASSDTGQSYNEQFF. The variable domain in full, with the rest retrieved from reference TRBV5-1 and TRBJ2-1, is KAGVTQTPRYLIKTRGQQVTLSCSPISGHRSVSWYQQTPGQGLQFLFEYFSETQRNKGNFPGRFSGRQFSNSRSEMNVSTLELGDSALYLCASSDTGQSYNEQFFGPGTRLTVL.

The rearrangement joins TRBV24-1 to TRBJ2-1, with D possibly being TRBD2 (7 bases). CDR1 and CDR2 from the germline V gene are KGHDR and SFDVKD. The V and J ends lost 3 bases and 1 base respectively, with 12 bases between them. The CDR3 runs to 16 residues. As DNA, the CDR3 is TGTGCCACCAGTGATCCACAGGGAGGGTCCTACAATGAGCAGTTCTTC. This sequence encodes CATSDPQGGSYNEQFF.

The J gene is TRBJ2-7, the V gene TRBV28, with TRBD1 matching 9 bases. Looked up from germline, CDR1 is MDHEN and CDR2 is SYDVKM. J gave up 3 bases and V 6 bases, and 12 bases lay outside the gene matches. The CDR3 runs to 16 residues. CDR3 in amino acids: CASSLPGTGYGYEQYF. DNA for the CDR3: TGTGCCAGCAGCCTCCCCGGGACAGGGTATGGCTACGAGCAGTACTTC. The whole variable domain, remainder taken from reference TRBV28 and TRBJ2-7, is DVKVTQSSRYLVKRTGEKVFLECVQDMDHENMFWYRQDPGLGLRLIYFSYDVKMKEKGDIPEGYSVSREKKERFSLILESASTNQTSMYLCASSLPGTGYGYEQYFGPGTRLTVT.

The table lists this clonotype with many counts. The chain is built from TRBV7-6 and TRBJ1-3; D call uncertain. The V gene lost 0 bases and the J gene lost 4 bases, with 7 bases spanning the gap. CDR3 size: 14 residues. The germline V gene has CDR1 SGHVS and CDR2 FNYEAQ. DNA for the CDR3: TGTGCCAGCAGCTTAGCCGGGATCGGAAACACCATATATTTT. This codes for CASSLAGIGNTIYF.

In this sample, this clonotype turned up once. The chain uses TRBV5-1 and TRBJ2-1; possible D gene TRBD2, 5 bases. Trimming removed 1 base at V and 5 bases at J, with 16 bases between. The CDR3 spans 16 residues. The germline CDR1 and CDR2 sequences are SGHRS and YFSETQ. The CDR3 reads CASSLIAFSSHNEQFF. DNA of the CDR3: TGCGCCAGCAGCTTGATAGCGTTCTCTTCCCACAATGAGCAGTTCTTC.

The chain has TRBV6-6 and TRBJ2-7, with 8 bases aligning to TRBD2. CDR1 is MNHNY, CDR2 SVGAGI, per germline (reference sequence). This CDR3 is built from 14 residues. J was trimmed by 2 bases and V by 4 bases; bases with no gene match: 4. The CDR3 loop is CASSSRGLAYEQYF. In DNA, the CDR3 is TGTGCCAGCAGTTCCCGGGGACTAGCCTACGAGCAGTACTTC.

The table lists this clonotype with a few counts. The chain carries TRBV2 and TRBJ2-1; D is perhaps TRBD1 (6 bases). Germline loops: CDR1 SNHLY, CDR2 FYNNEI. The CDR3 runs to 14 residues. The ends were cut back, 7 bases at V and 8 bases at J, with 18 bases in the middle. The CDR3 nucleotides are TGTGCCAGCAAGGCTGGGACGACAGGCGATGAGCAGTTCTTC. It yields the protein CASKAGTTGDEQFF.

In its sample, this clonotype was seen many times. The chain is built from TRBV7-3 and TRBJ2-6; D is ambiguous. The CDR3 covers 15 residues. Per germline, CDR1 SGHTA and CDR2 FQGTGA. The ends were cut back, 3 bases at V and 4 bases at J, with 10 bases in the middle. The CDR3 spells CASSFQASGANVLTF. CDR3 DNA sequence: TGTGCCAGCAGCTTCCAGGCCTCCGGGGCCAACGTCCTGACTTTC.